This T cell receptor beta chain was profiled in a study of T cell responses to AZD1222 COVID-19 vaccine. The study's findings and limits: Spike was spanned by vaccine-associated CD4 TCRs, which were dominant at 160-218 and 743-854.

CDR1 is SGHTA and CDR2 is FQGNSA in the germline V gene. V lost 0 bases and J lost 8, with 10 bases in between. The CDR3 contains 14 residues. On this clone itself: Its cognate antigen is unknown.

Using immunoSEQ multiplex PCR, the repertoire was profiled, and TCRdb retains in-frame clones only, with some absent. The sample shows around 140,000 clones, roughly 90% of them seen only once. This chain links TRBV7-2 with TRBJ1-4, with D possibly matching TRBD1 (5 bases). The sequenced sample was peripheral blood, obtained on day 0 of AZD1222 vaccination. This TCR was recovered from an adult in good health. This CDR3 reads CASSLAWGGEKLFF. DNA of the CDR3: TGTGCCAGCAGCTTAGCGTGGGGGGGGGAAAAACTGTTTTTT.